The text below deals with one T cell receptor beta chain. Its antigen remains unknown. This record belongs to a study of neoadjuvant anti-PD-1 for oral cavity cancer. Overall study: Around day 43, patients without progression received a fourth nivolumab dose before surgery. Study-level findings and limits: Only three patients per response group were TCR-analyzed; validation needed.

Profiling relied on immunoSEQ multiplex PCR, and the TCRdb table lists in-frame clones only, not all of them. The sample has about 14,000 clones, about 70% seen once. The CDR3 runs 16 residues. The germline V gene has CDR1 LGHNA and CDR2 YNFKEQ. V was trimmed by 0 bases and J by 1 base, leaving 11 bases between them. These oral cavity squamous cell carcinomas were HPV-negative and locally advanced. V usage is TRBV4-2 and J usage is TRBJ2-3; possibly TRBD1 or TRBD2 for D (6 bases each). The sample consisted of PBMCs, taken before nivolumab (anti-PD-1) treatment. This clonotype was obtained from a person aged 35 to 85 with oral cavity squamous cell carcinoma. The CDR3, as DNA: TGTGCCAGCAGCCAAGATCCCCGGGGGCGCACAGATACGCAGTATTTT. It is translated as CASSQDPRGRTDTQYF.